This entry features one T cell receptor beta chain sequence. Source study methods: Estimates of nucleated cell counts were drawn from the amplification of reference gene primers. The table came from immunoSEQ multiplex PCR; TCRdb's copy has only in-frame clones and leaves some out. V and J calls and clone size follow that table, whereas D and trimming were derived from the DNA. Altogether approximately 190,000 clones are present, 82% being singletons, with the ten largest covering 7.8%. The V segment lost 5 bases and the J segment 5 bases; nucleotides outside the gene matches: 7. CDR3 length equals 14 residues. CDR1 is SGHTA and CDR2 is FQGNSA in the germline V gene. The data originate from a study of blood T cell repertoires in COVID-19. In the study overall: Researchers got acute and convalescent COVID-19 samples from the United States, Italy and Spain. T cells, B-cell-depleted T cells, or PBMCs provided the cDNA or gDNA that served as material.

Enrolment of Seattle patients took place during active infection, and they were followed longitudinally. This TCR was sampled from a woman aged 55-75 years with COVID-19, enrolled during active disease. Sequenced input: peripheral blood. The V gene is TRBV7-2, the J gene TRBJ2-5; 8 positions agree with TRBD1. The CDR3 here is CASSPRQGSETQYF. As DNA, the CDR3 is TGTGCCAGCAGCCCGCGACAGGGGTCGGAGACCCAGTACTTC.